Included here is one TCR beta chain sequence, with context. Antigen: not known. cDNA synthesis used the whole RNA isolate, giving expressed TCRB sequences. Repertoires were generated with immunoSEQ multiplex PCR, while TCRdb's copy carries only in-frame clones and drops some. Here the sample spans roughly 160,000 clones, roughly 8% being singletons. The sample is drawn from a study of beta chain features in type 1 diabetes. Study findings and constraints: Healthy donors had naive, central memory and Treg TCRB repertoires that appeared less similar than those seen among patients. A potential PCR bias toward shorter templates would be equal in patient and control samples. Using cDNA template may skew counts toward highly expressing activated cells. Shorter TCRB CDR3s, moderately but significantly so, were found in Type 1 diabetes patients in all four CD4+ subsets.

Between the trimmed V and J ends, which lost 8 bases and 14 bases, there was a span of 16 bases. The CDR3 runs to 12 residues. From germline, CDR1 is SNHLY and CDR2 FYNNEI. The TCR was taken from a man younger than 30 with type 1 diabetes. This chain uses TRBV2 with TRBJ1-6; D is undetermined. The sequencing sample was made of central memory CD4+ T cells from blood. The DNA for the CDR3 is TGTGCCAGCTCGGCGGCCGGCCTGTCCCTCCACTTT. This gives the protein CASSAAGLSLHF. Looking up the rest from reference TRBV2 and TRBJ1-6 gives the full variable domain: EPEVTQTPSHQVTQMGQEVILRCVPISNHLYFYWYRQILGQKVEFLVSFYNNEISEKSEIFDDQFSVERPDGSNFTLKIRSTKLEDSAMYFCASSAAGLSLHFGNGTRLTVT.